The clone carrying this T cell receptor beta chain was picked up a small number of times. Using immunoSEQ multiplex PCR, the repertoire was profiled, and TCRdb retains in-frame clones only, with some absent. The table has about 160,000 clones, around 84% seen once; the top ten hold 1.1%. The sample originates from a study of blood T cell repertoires in COVID-19. Between the trimmed V and J ends, which lost 4 bases and 4 bases, there was a span of 14 bases. CDR1 is MNHEY, CDR2 SVGEGT, per germline. CDR3 length: 16 residues. The chain couples TRBV6-2 or TRBV6-3 to TRBJ1-6, with D possibly TRBD1 on 6 matching bases. Sequenced material: peripheral blood. The receptor's source is a man aged 35-49 years with acute or convalescent COVID-19. The CDR3 reads CASSSRTDLYNSPLHF. The CDR3, as DNA: TGTGCCAGCAGTTCCAGGACAGATCTTTATAATTCACCCCTCCACTTT.